The rows below give T cell receptor beta chains drawn from one sample of a study of OX40 agonist ivuxolimab in advanced cancers. Sequencing was performed with immunoSEQ multiplex PCR; in TCRdb, only in-frame clones are kept and a portion is missing. Altogether 40,000 to 45,000 clones are present, approximately 80% being singletons, with the ten largest covering roughly 2.5%. The sample was CD4+ or CD8+ T cells sorted from blood, taken in a trial of the OX40 agonist ivuxolimab. The source is an adult with an advanced solid tumor such as melanoma, head and neck, liver or kidney cancer. The CDR3 runs from the conserved cysteine through the conserved F or W. D genes are given only for firm matches. A row's size may be missing; if present it is once, few, many or a size class.

.	.	TRBV4-1	TRBJ1-1	CASSLRPATEAFF	TGCGCCAGCAGCCTCCGACCGGCCACTGAAGCTTTCTTT
.	.	TRBV2	TRBJ2-1	CASSVVVEQFF	TGTGCCAGCAGTGTGGTAGTTGAGCAGTTCTTC
TRBD1	.	TRBV29-1	TRBJ1-1	CSVDQDRGYPEAFF	TGCAGCGTTGATCAAGACAGGGGGTACCCTGAAGCTTTCTTT
TRBD2	.	TRBV5-1	TRBJ2-3	CASSLATSGTDTQYF	TGCGCCAGCAGCTTGGCCACTAGCGGGACAGATACGCAGTATTTT
.	.	TRBV2	TRBJ2-1	CASRDWSSYNEQFF	TGTGCCAGCAGAGACTGGAGCTCCTACAATGAGCAGTTCTTC
.	.	TRBV5-4	TRBJ2-7	CASSRPADEQYF	TGTGCCAGCAGCCGCCCGGCGGATGAGCAGTACTTC
.	.	TRBV2	TRBJ2-7	CASSARLEIYEQYF	TGTGCCAGCAGTGCTAGGTTAGAGATCTACGAGCAGTACTTC
.	.	TRBV4-2	TRBJ2-1	CASSQVSGNNEQFF	TGTGCCAGCAGCCAAGTTTCGGGGAACAATGAGCAGTTCTTC
.	.	TRBV9	TRBJ2-5	CASSVSIGQETQYF	TGTGCCAGCAGCGTATCGATAGGACAAGAGACCCAGTACTTC
.	.	TRBV4-3	TRBJ2-3	CASSHGADTQYF	TGCGCCAGCAGCCACGGGGCAGATACGCAGTATTTT
TRBD1	.	TRBV11-3	TRBJ2-7	CASSPGQSSYEQYF	TGTGCCAGCAGCCCGGGACAGAGCTCCTACGAGCAGTACTTC
TRBD2	.	TRBV9	TRBJ2-7	CASSVVAGAREYEQYF	TGTGCCAGCAGCGTAGTAGCGGGAGCAAGGGAGTACGAGCAGTACTTC
.	.	TRBV7-2	TRBJ1-1	CASSFYRSMNTEAFF	TGTGCCAGCAGCTTTTACAGGTCCATGAACACTGAAGCTTTCTTT
.	few	TRBV15	TRBJ1-1	CATSRGALQAFF	TGTGCCACCAGCAGAGGGGCCCTACAAGCTTTCTTT
.	once	TRBV5-4	TRBJ1-2	CASSLSGQGTVYGYTF	TGTGCCAGCAGCTTGTCGGGGCAAGGGACTGTATATGGCTACACCTTC
.	.	TRBV7-6	TRBJ2-5	CASVGGGRETQYF	TGTGCCAGCGTGGGGGGGGGCAGAGAGACCCAGTACTTC
TRBD1	medium-sized	TRBV4-1	TRBJ2-1	CASSQPMDREIDEQFF	TGCGCCAGCAGCCAACCCATGGACAGGGAAATCGATGAGCAGTTCTTC
.	.	TRBV27	TRBJ2-1	CASSLWGGREQFF	TGTGCCAGCAGTTTATGGGGCGGACGCGAGCAGTTCTTC
.	.	TRBV9	TRBJ2-1	CASSRTQGYEQFF	TGTGCCAGCAGCAGAACACAGGGCTATGAGCAGTTCTTC
.	.	TRBV19	TRBJ2-3	CASSMGTSTDTQYF	TGTGCCAGTAGTATGGGGACATCCACAGATACGCAGTATTTT
TRBD2	.	TRBV19	TRBJ2-1	CASSQTSGSNEQFF	TGTGCCAGTAGTCAAACTAGCGGGAGCAATGAGCAGTTCTTC
TRBD2	.	TRBV12-5	TRBJ2-3	CASGISGLAGDTQYF	TGTGCTAGTGGCATCTCCGGACTAGCGGGAGATACGCAGTATTTT
TRBD1	.	TRBV5-4	TRBJ2-3	CATSDRGTDTQYF	TGTGCCACCAGTGACAGGGGCACAGATACGCAGTATTTT
TRBD1	.	TRBV5-6	TRBJ2-7	CASSRDRAYEQYF	TGTGCCAGCAGCCGGGACAGGGCCTACGAGCAGTACTTC
.	once	TRBV28	TRBJ2-1	CASRSAGYNEQFF	TGTGCCAGCAGGTCGGCCGGCTACAATGAGCAGTTCTTC
.	.	TRBV5-1	TRBJ2-5	CASSLQETQYF	TGCGCCAGCAGCTTGCAAGAGACCCAGTACTTC